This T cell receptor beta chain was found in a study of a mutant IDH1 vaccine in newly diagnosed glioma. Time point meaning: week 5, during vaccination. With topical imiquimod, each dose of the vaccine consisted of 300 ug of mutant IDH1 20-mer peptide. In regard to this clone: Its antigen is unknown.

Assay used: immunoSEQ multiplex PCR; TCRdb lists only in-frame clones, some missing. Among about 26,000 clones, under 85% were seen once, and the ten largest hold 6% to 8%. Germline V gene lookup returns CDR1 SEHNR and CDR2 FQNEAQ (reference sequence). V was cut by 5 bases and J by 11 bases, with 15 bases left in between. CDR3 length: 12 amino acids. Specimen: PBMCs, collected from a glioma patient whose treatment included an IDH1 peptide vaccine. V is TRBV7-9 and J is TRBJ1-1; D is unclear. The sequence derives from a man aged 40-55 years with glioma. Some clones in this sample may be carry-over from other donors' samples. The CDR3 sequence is CASSNEEDRAFF. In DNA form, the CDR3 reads TGTGCCAGCAGCAACGAGGAGGATCGGGCTTTCTTT.